This T cell receptor beta chain was captured by sequencing in a study of identical twins (dated by TCRdb to 2016 to 2017). For the study in its entirety: TCR alpha and beta repertoires from monozygotic twins, unrelated adults of various ages and cord blood were deep-sequenced to test whether fetal clonotypes persist. To rule out contamination, replicate twin experiments were performed at different times with different library preparation protocols.

The method was 5' RACE. TCRdb lists the instrument as Illumina HiSeq 2000. A universal primer binding site was added through template switching, and the final cDNA carried a unique molecular identifier so that TCR cDNA molecules could be counted accurately. First-strand cDNA for TCR alpha and beta chains was synthesized from specific primers in the conserved constant-segment region. To control for contamination, each cDNA library was double barcoded with a SMART-Mk sample barcode plus Illumina barcodes. TruSeq adapter sequences, together with Illumina sample barcodes, were added in two successive PCR steps. The TCR alpha and beta cDNA libraries were sequenced on the Illumina HiSeq platform using custom primers. Per the source publication's procedure: MiGEC processed the raw reads to extract unique molecular identifiers, while MiXCR was used to determine the CDR3 positions. For each individual, recombination models were inferred using an EM algorithm with the repgenHMM and IGoR tools. The analysis of shared clonotypes was done with the tcR package in R, with sharing normalized by the product of cloneset sizes. To study raw recombination without the effects of thymic and clonal selection, out-of-frame nonproductive sequences were analyzed. Through fastp at Q25 and MiXCR, TCRdb rebuilt clones from the public reads, retaining in-frame beta chains. Under each unique CDR3 protein, matching rows form one entry showing the most common genes and DNA. TCRdb's processing, not the authors' own work, is the source of the V and J calls. The sample includes about 700,000 distinct CDR3 sequences, with 8.5% to 9% observed a single time. Roughly 0.9% of the sample comes from the top ten.

CDR1 LGHNA and CDR2 YSLEER are derived from the germline V gene. The CDR3 holds 17 amino acids from the cysteine to the phenylalanine. The only DNA kept is the CDR3, 51 bases in frame from the first base. V trim: 0 bases; J trim: 2 bases; unmatched bases: 4. A word on this clonotype: Its antigen remains undetermined. The input lacks base qualities; no much larger clone sits a single base away.

Every donor in the study was a healthy Caucasian. The twin cohort consisted of three pairs of female monozygotic twins, all aged roughly 18 to 29 years. Peripheral blood mononuclear cells were the source from which RNA for the TCR libraries was isolated. On the study overall, not on this receptor specifically: Out-of-frame TCR alpha sequences shared between twins showed an excess of low generation-probability sequences compared with coincidental sharing between unrelated individuals. Because the same donors could not be followed over many years, the conclusions depended on cross-sectional statistical analysis. Invariant T cells such as MAIT and iNKT could partly confound zero-insertion analyses, although diverse VJ usage argued against such confounding for most clonotypes. Excess twin sharing in beta out-of-frame sequences was weaker because fewer shared sequences lowered the signal-to-noise ratio. Fewer insertions were carried by abundant cord blood beta clonotypes; a weaker similar trend was observed in young adult naive repertoires, while no such trend was observed in memory repertoires. In monozygotic twins, out-of-frame TCR alpha sharing was systematically underestimated by recombination models, although the models agreed with sharing between unrelated individuals.

This sample was also put to use in a study of yellow fever vaccine responses in identical twins. That second report states: The authors reported that the T cell response to vaccination in identical twins appeared partly convergent and partly personalized. The study precisely tracked vaccine-responding T cell clones in identical twins.

The receptor comes from a woman younger than 35 in good health. This sequence uses TRBV4-3 and TRBJ2-1; TRBD2 lines up with 10 middle nucleotides. The sample taken for sequencing was PBMCs. The DNA is TGCGCCAGCAGCCAAGAAGGTAGCGGGAGGACCTACAATGAGCAGTTCTTC. Protein translation: CASSQEGSGRTYNEQFF.